The sequence of this TCR beta chain was determined in a study of T cell responses to AZD1222 COVID-19 vaccine. CDR1 and CDR2 from the germline V gene are SGHDT and YYEEEE. V was clipped by 4 bases and J by 7 bases, with 21 bases between them. The CDR3 length is 15 residues. TCRdb's table, derived via immunoSEQ multiplex PCR, lists solely in-frame clones and lacks some. In the table there are 150,000 to 170,000 clones, about 87% of which are singletons. The sequences come from peripheral blood, collected on day 0 of AZD1222 vaccination. J is TRBJ2-7 and V is TRBV5-6, with D perhaps TRBD1 or TRBD2 (5 bases each). The source is an adult in good health. The chain's CDR3 is CASSTGTGRLGEQYF. CDR3 nucleotides: TGTGCCAGCAGCACGGGGACCGGTCGTTTAGGGGAGCAGTACTTC.